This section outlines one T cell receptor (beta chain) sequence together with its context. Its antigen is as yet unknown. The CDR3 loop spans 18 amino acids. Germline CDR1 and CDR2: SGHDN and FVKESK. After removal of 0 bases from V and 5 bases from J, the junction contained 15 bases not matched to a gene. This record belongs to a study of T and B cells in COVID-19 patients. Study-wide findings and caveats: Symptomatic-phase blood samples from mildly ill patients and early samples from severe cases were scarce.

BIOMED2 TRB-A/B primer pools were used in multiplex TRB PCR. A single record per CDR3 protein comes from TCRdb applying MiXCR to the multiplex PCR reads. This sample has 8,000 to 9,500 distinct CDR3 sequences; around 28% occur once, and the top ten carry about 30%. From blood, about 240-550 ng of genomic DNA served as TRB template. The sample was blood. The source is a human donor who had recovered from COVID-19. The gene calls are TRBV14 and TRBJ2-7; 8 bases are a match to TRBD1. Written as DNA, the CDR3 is TGTGCCAGCAGCCAAGAAGGTCAGGGGGCCTTCTTGACTCACGAGCAGTACTTC. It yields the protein CASSQEGQGAFLTHEQYF.